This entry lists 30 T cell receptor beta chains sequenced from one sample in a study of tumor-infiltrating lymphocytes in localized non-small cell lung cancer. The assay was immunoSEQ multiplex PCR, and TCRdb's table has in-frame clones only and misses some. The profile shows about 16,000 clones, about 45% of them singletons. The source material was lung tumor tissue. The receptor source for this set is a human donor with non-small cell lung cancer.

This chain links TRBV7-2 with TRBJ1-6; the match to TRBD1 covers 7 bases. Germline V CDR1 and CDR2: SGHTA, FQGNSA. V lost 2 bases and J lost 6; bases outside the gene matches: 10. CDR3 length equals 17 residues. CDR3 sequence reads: CASSLITLGQSNSPLHF. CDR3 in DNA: TGTGCCAGCAGCTTAATAACTTTGGGACAGTCTAATTCACCCCTCCACTTT.

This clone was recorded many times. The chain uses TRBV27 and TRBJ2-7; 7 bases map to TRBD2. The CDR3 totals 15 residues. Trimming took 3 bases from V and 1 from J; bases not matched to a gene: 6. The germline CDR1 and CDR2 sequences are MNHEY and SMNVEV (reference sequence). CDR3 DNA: TGTGCCAGCAGTTTCGCTAGCGGTGCTTCCTACGAGCAGTACTTC. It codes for CASSFASGASYEQYF.

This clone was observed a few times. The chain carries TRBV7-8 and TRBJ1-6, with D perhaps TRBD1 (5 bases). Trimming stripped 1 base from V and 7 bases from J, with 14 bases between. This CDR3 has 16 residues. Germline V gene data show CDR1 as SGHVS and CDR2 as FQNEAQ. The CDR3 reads CASSLVFEGMNSPLHF. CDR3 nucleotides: TGTGCCAGCAGCTTAGTTTTCGAGGGGATGAATTCACCCCTCCACTTT.

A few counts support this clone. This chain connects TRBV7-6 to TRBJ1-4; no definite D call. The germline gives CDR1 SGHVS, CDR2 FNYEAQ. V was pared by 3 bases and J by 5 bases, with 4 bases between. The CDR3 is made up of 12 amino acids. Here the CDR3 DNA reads TGTGCCAGCAGCTTGTCGAATGAAAAACTGTTTTTT. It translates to CASSLSNEKLFF.

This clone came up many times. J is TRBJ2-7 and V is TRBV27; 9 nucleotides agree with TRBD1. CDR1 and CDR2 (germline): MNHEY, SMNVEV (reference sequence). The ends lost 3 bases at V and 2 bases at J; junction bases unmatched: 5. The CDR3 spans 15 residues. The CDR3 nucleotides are TGTGCCAGCAGTTTGGGGACAGGGACTACCTACGAGCAGTACTTC. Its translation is CASSLGTGTTYEQYF.

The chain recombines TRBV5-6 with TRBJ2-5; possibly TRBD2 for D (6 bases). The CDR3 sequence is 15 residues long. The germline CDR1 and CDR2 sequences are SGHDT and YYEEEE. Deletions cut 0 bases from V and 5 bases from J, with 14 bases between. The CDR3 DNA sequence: TGTGCCAGCAGCTTGGTGGCGGGGTTGAGGGAGACCCAGTACTTC. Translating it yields CASSLVAGLRETQYF.

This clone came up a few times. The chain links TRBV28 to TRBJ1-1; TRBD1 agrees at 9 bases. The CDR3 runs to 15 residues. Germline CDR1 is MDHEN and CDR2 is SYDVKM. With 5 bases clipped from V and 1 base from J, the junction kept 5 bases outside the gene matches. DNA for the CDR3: TGTGCCAGCAGTATAACGGGACAGGGGAACACTGAAGCTTTCTTT. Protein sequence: CASSITGQGNTEAFF. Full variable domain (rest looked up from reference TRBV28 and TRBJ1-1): DVKVTQSSRYLVKRTGEKVFLECVQDMDHENMFWYRQDPGLGLRLIYFSYDVKMKEKGDIPEGYSVSREKKERFSLILESASTNQTSMYLCASSITGQGNTEAFFGQGTRLTVV.

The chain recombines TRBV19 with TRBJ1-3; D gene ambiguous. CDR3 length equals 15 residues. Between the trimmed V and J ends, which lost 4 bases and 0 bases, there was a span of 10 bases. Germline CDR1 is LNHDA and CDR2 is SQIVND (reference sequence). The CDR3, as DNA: TGTGCCAGTAGTACCCTACAAGACTCTGGAAACACCATATATTTT. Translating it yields CASSTLQDSGNTIYF.

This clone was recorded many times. CDR3 nucleotides: TGTGCCAGCAGTGATGGTGCCCACCTAACAGGGAGGCACGAGCAGTACTTC. Its protein is CASSDGAHLTGRHEQYF. This chain uses TRBV6-1 with TRBJ2-7, with D perhaps matching TRBD1 or TRBD2 (6 bases each). Trimming pared 3 bases from V and 5 bases from J, leaving 23 bases between. The CDR3 has 17 residues. Germline assignment: CDR1 MNHNS and CDR2 SASEGT.

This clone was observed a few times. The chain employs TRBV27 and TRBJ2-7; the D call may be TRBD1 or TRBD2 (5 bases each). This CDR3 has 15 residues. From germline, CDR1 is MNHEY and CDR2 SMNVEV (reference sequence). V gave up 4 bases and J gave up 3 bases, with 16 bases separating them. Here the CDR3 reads CASSYARDGDYEQYF. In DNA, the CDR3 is TGTGCCAGCAGTTACGCCCGGGACGGGGACTACGAGCAGTACTTC.

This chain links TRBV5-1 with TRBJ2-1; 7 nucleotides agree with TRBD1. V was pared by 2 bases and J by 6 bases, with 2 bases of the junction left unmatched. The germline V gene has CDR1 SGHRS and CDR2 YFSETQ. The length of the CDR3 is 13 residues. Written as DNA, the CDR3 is TGCGCCAGCAGCTTAGACAGGGCCAATGAGCAGTTCTTC. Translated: CASSLDRANEQFF.

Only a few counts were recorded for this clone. CDR3: CASDPGGAWRNQPQHF. As DNA, the CDR3 is TGTGCCAGCGATCCAGGGGGCGCCTGGAGAAATCAGCCCCAGCATTTT. This rearrangement joins TRBV28 to TRBJ1-5; 8 bases fit TRBD1. Germline-derived CDR1 and CDR2 are MDHEN and SYDVKM. The CDR3 is 16 residues long. V trimming: 8 bases; J trimming: 4 bases; junction bases outside the gene matches: 13.

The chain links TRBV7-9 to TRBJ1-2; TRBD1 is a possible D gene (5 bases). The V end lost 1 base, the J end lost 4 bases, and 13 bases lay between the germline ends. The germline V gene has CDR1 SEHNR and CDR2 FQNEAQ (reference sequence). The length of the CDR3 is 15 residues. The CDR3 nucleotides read TGTGCCAGCAGCTTAGAAAGGGGATTGGGCTATGGCTACACCTTC. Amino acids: CASSLERGLGYGYTF.

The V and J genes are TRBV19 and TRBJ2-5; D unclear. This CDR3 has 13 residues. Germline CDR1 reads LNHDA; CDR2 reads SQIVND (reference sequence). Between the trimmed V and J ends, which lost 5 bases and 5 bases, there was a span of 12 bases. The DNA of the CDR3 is TGTGCCAGTAGTCCGGGCTGGCCCGAGACCCAGTACTTC. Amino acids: CASSPGWPETQYF.

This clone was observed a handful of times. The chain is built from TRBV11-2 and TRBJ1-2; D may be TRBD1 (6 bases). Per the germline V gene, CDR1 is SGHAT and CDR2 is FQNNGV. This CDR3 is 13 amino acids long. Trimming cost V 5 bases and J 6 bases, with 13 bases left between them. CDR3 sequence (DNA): TGTGCCAGCAGCCCCAGGGGCTGGGATGGCTACACCTTC. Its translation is CASSPRGWDGYTF.

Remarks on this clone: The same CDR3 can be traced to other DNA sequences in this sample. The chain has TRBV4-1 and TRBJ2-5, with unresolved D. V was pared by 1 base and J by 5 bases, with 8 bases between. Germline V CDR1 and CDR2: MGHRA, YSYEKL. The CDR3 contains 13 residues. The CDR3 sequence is CASSQAVRETQYF. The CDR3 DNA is TGCGCCAGCAGCCAAGCCGTACGGGAGACCCAGTACTTC.

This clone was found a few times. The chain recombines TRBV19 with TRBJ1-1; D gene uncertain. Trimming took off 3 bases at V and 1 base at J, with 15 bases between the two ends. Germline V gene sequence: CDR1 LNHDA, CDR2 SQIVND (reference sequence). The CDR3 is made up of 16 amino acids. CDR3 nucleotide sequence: TGTGCCAGTAGTATGGCAGGCGTAGGGAAGAACACTGAAGCTTTCTTT. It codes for CASSMAGVGKNTEAFF. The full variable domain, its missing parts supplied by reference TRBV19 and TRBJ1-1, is DGGITQSPKYLFRKEGQNVTLSCEQNLNHDAMYWYRQDPGQGLRLIYYSQIVNDFQKGDIAEGYSVSREKKESFPLTVTSAQKNPTAFYLCASSMAGVGKNTEAFFGQGTRLTVV.

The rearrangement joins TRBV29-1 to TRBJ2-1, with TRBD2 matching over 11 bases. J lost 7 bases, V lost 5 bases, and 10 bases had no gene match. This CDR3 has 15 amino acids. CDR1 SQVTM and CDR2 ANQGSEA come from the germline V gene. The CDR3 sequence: CSVKIAGGLRNEQFF. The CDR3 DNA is TGCAGCGTTAAAATAGCGGGGGGGCTCAGGAATGAGCAGTTCTTC.

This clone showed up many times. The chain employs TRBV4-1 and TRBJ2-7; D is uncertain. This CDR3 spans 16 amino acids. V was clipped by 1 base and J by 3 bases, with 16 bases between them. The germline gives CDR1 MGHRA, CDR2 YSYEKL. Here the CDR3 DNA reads TGCGCCAGCAGCCAAGTTCCCGGCTTAAGCCGCTACGAGCAGTACTTC. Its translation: CASSQVPGLSRYEQYF.

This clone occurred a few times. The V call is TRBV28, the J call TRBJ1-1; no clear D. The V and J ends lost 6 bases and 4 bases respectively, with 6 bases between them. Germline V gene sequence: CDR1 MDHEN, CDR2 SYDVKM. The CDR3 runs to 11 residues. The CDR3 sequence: CASSWATEAFF. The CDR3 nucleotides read TGTGCCAGCAGCTGGGCCACTGAAGCTTTCTTT.

CDR3 amino acids: CASSANRETQYF. The CDR3 nucleotides read TGTGCCAGCAGTGCGAACAGAGAGACCCAGTACTTC. The chain has TRBV2 and TRBJ2-5, with D uncertain. The germline V and J ends were trimmed by 4 bases and 4 bases, with 7 bases remaining between them. The CDR3 contains 12 residues. CDR1 and CDR2 from the germline V gene are SNHLY and FYNNEI.

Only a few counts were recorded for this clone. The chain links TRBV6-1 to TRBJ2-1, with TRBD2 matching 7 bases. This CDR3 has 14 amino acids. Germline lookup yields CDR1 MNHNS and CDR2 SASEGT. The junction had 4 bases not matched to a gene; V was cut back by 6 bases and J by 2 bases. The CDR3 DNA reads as TGTGCCAGCAGGGGAGGGGACGCCTACAATGAGCAGTTCTTC. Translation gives CASRGGDAYNEQFF.

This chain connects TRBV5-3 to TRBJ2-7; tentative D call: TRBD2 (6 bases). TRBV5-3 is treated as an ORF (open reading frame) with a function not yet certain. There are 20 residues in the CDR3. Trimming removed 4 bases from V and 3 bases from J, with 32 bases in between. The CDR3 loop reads CARSPDRIETMTGDNYEQYF. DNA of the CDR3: TGTGCCAGAAGCCCCGACCGGATAGAAACGATGACGGGGGATAACTACGAGCAGTACTTC.

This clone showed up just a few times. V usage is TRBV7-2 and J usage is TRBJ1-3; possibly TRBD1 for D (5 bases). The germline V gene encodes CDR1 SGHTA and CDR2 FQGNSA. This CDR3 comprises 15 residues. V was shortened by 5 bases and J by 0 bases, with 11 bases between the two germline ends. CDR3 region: CASSPRQNSGNTIYF. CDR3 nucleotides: TGTGCCAGCAGCCCCCGACAGAACTCTGGAAACACCATATATTTT.

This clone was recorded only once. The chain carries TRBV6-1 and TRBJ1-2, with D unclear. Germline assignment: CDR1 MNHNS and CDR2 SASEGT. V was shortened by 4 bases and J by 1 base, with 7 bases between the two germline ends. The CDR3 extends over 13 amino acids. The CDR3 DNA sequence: TGTGCCAGCAGTGCCCGAGGTAACTATGGCTACACCTTC. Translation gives CASSARGNYGYTF.

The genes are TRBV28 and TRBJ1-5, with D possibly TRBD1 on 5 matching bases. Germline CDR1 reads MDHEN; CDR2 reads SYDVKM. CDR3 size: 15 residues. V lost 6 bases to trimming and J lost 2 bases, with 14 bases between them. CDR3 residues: CASSRDSLGNQPQHF. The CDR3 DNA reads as TGTGCCAGCAGCCGAGACAGTCTAGGCAATCAGCCCCAGCATTTT.

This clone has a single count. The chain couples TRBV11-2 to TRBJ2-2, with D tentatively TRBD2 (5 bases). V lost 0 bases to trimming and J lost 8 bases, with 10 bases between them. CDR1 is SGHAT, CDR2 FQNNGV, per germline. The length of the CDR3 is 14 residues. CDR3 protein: CASSLETTGGELFF. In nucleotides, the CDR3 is TGTGCCAGCAGCTTAGAGACCACGGGGGGGGAGCTGTTTTTT. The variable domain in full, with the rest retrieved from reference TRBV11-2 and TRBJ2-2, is EAGVAQSPRYKIIEKRQSVAFWCNPISGHATLYWYQQILGQGPKLLIQFQNNGVVDDSQLPKDRFSAERLKGVDSTLKIQPAKLEDSAVYLCASSLETTGGELFFGEGSRLTVL.

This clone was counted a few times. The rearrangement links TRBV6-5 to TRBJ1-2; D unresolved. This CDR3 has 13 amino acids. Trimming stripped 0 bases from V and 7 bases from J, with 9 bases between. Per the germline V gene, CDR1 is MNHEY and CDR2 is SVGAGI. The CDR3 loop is CASSYSTGGGYTF. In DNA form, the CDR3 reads TGTGCCAGCAGTTACTCGACCGGCGGTGGCTACACCTTC.

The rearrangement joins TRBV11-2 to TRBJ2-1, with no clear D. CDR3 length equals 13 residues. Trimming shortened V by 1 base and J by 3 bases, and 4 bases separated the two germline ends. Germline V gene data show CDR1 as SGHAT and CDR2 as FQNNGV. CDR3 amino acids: CASSLGVYNEQFF. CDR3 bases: TGTGCCAGCAGCTTAGGGGTCTACAATGAGCAGTTCTTC.

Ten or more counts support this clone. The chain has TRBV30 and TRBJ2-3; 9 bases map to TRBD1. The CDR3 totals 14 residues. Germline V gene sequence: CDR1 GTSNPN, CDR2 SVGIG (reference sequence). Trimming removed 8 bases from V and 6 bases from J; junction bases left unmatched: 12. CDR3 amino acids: CALMKGQGYDTQYF. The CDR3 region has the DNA TGTGCCCTGATGAAGGGACAGGGATACGATACGCAGTATTTT.